Listed here are 32 T cell receptor beta chains from one sample, sequenced in a study of blood T cell repertoires in COVID-19. Sequencing used immunoSEQ multiplex PCR; TCRdb keeps in-frame clones, though not all of them. The sample gives 150,000 to 200,000 clones, just under 90% of which show up once; around 3.5% is in the top ten. Material: peripheral blood. All receptors derive from a man younger than 30 with active or convalescent COVID-19.

The chain is built from TRBV5-8 and TRBJ2-7; D gene uncertain. The CDR3 runs to 14 residues. Trimming removed 1 base from V and 2 bases from J, with 10 bases in between. CDR1 SGHTS and CDR2 YDEGEE come from the germline V gene. The CDR3 here is CASSLLAVTYEQYF. Here the CDR3 DNA reads TGTGCCAGCAGCTTGTTGGCGGTTACCTACGAGCAGTACTTC. Supplemented by reference TRBV5-8 and TRBJ2-7, the full variable domain reads EAGVTQSPTHLIKTRGQQATLRCSPISGHTSVYWYQQALGLGLQFLLWYDEGEERNRGNFPPRFSGRQFPNYSSELNVNALELEDSALYLCASSLLAVTYEQYFGPGTRLTVT.

V gene TRBV6-4 combines with J gene TRBJ2-3; no clear D gene. Trimming removed 2 bases from V and 4 bases from J, with 10 bases in between. Germline V gene sequence: CDR1 MRHNA, CDR2 SNTAGT. The CDR3 loop spans 14 amino acids. The CDR3 coding sequence is TGTGCCAGCAGTGACAGCTTAGAACCAGATACGCAGTATTTT. It translates to CASSDSLEPDTQYF.

The gene calls are TRBV2 and TRBJ1-2; D is possibly TRBD1 (6 bases). Germline V gene sequence: CDR1 SNHLY, CDR2 FYNNEI. Deletions cut 6 bases from V and 4 bases from J, with 24 bases between. This CDR3 spans 17 amino acids. For the CDR3, the DNA is TGTGCCAGCAGACGGGGGGCCGATGGAAACTCGGGCTATGGCTACACCTTC. Its translation: CASRRGADGNSGYGYTF.

This chain links TRBV27 with TRBJ1-3, with no clear D. The germline gives CDR1 MNHEY, CDR2 SMNVEV (reference sequence). V was clipped by 9 bases and J by 2 bases, with 5 bases between them. The CDR3 spans 11 residues. CDR3 protein: CASQTGNTIYF. The DNA of the CDR3 is TGTGCCAGTCAGACTGGAAACACCATATATTTT.

Only one count was recorded for this clone. CDR3 protein: CASLTTAGDTEAFF. DNA for the CDR3: TGTGCCAGCCTAACTACTGCAGGGGACACTGAAGCTTTCTTT. V usage is TRBV6-6 and J usage is TRBJ1-1, with D perhaps TRBD1 (6 bases). The CDR3 contains 14 residues. The V end was cut by 8 bases, the J end by 3 bases, with 16 bases between. Germline CDR1 is MNHNY and CDR2 is SVGAGI (reference sequence).

The chain couples TRBV10-3 to TRBJ1-1; 8 nucleotides agree with TRBD1. Germline CDR1 ENHRY, CDR2 SYGVKD. The CDR3 runs 12 residues. J gave up 4 bases and V 10 bases, and 5 bases lay outside the gene matches. The DNA for the CDR3 is TGTGCCACCACACAGGGGGGCACTGAAGCTTTCTTT. Its protein is CATTQGGTEAFF.

The chain joins TRBV5-6 to TRBJ1-4; 8 bases are shared with TRBD1. Trimming at V came to 4 bases and at J to 5 bases, leaving 7 bases not matched to a gene. In germline, CDR1 is SGHDT, CDR2 YYEEEE. The CDR3 has 15 amino acids. In DNA form, the CDR3 reads TGTGCCAGCAGCCTGGGACAGGTGATAAATGAAAAACTGTTTTTT. Encoded protein: CASSLGQVINEKLFF.

The genes are TRBV4-2 and TRBJ2-3, with 9 nucleotides matching TRBD2. The CDR3 has 16 residues. V lost 2 bases and J lost 1; bases outside the gene matches: 4. Germline V CDR1 and CDR2: LGHNA, YNFKEQ. For the CDR3, the DNA is TGTGCCAGCAGCCAATCCCAGCGGGGGGGCACAGATACGCAGTATTTT. Protein sequence: CASSQSQRGGTDTQYF.

The V and J genes are TRBV5-1 and TRBJ1-1, with D perhaps TRBD1 (5 bases). This CDR3 comprises 12 residues. CDR1 and CDR2 (germline): SGHRS, YFSETQ. V was shortened by 2 bases and J by 8 bases, with 10 bases between the two germline ends. CDR3 sequence: CASSFQGPEAFF. CDR3 coding DNA: TGCGCCAGCAGCTTTCAGGGCCCCGAAGCTTTCTTT.

The chain couples TRBV13 to TRBJ2-5, with 12 bases identical to TRBD2. V dropped 3 bases and J dropped 2; count of bases not matched to a gene: 7. The CDR3 contains 17 residues. Germline CDR1 PRHDT, CDR2 FYEKMQ (reference sequence). The chain's CDR3 is CASSFVQTSGGQETQYF. CDR3 nucleotide sequence: TGTGCCAGCAGCTTCGTACAGACTAGCGGGGGTCAAGAGACCCAGTACTTC.

The chain is built from TRBV5-1 and TRBJ2-5, with D possibly being TRBD1 (5 bases). Trimming stripped 3 bases from V and 1 base from J, with 10 bases between. Germline CDR1 SGHRS, CDR2 YFSETQ. The CDR3 totals 14 residues. Here the CDR3 DNA reads TGCGCCAGCAGCTACCAGACAGTCCAAGAGACCCAGTACTTC. It translates to CASSYQTVQETQYF. The full variable domain, its missing parts supplied by reference TRBV5-1 and TRBJ2-5, is KAGVTQTPRYLIKTRGQQVTLSCSPISGHRSVSWYQQTPGQGLQFLFEYFSETQRNKGNFPGRFSGRQFSNSRSEMNVSTLELGDSALYLCASSYQTVQETQYFGPGTRLLVL.

This clone has more than one count but fewer than ten. The chain joins TRBV21-1 to TRBJ2-7; no DNA check was done on the table's D call, TRBD2. TRBV21-1 is tagged as a pseudogene. This CDR3 has 19 residues. The CDR3 coding sequence is TGTGCCAGCAGCAAAGGAGGTTCGGGAACTAGTCCCCCATCCTACGAGCAGTACGTC. It encodes CASSKGGSGTSPPSYEQYV.

This rearrangement joins TRBV9 to TRBJ1-5; no definite D call. The V end was cut by 0 bases, the J end by 7 bases, with 14 bases between. This CDR3 region has 15 residues. In germline, CDR1 is SGDLS, CDR2 YYNGEE. CDR3 in DNA: TGTGCCAGCAGCGTAGGAGGGTTGGAGGGACAGCCCCAGCATTTT. This translates into CASSVGGLEGQPQHF.

V and J are TRBV11-3 and TRBJ2-5, with 11 positions matching TRBD2. Germline V CDR1 and CDR2: SGHNT, YENEEA. CDR3 length: 17 amino acids. Trimming removed 5 bases from V and 2 bases from J; junction bases left unmatched: 10. The chain's CDR3 is CASSTLPGLAAQETQYF. The CDR3 coding sequence is TGTGCCAGCAGCACCCTACCGGGACTAGCGGCTCAAGAGACCCAGTACTTC.

The gene calls are TRBV5-1 and TRBJ2-6; D is ambiguous. V lost 0 bases to trimming and J lost 0 bases, with 7 bases between them. Germline V gene data show CDR1 as SGHRS and CDR2 as YFSETQ. This CDR3 has 16 residues. CDR3 residues: CASSLEWLSGANVLTF. DNA of the CDR3: TGCGCCAGCAGCTTGGAGTGGCTCTCTGGGGCCAACGTCCTGACTTTC.

The chain links TRBV24-1 to TRBJ2-7; 7 bases are shared with TRBD2. The CDR3 spans 15 residues. Germline values: CDR1 KGHDR, CDR2 SFDVKD. V trimming: 3 bases; J trimming: 6 bases; junction bases outside the gene matches: 10. DNA for the CDR3: TGTGCCACCAGTGATCCCAGCGGGAAACCCTTCGAGCAGTACTTC. Its translation is CATSDPSGKPFEQYF.

This chain connects TRBV5-1 to TRBJ1-6; 7 nucleotides line up with TRBD1. This CDR3 has 14 amino acids. Germline V gene lookup returns CDR1 SGHRS and CDR2 YFSETQ. The junction had 1 base not matched to a gene; V was cut back by 1 base and J by 6 bases. The CDR3 region is CASSLTGANSPLHF. DNA for the CDR3: TGCGCCAGCAGCTTGACAGGGGCTAATTCACCCCTCCACTTT.

The chain joins TRBV30 to TRBJ2-3, with TRBD1 matching 8 bases. The J segment lost 1 base and the V segment lost 2 bases, leaving 5 bases of the junction unmatched. Germline loops: CDR1 GTSNPN, CDR2 SVGIG (reference sequence). The CDR3 spans 15 residues. Written as DNA, the CDR3 is TGTGCCTGGAGTTACGGACAGGGTGGCACAGATACGCAGTATTTT. Translation: CAWSYGQGGTDTQYF.

This clone was recorded once. The genes are TRBV6-2 or TRBV6-3 and TRBJ1-1, with D possibly being TRBD1 (5 bases). V was shortened by 2 bases and J by 6 bases, with 7 bases between the two germline ends. Germline V lookup: CDR1 MNHEY, CDR2 SVGEGT. The CDR3 is 12 residues long. CDR3 amino acids: CASSYQGPEAFF. CDR3 in DNA: TGTGCCAGCAGTTACCAGGGCCCTGAAGCTTTCTTT.

The V call is TRBV15, the J call TRBJ2-1, with TRBD1 matching over 11 bases. V was clipped by 0 bases and J by 7 bases; unmatched bases: 5. This CDR3 comprises 16 residues. The germline gives CDR1 LNHNV, CDR2 YYDKDF (reference sequence). CDR3 DNA sequence: TGTGCCACCAGCAGAGAGGGGACAGGGGGAGGGAATGAGCAGTTCTTC. This sequence encodes CATSREGTGGGNEQFF.

CDR3 sequence (DNA): TGTGCCAGCAGTTTATACAGGGGGGGCTACAATGAGCAGTTCTTC. Its protein is CASSLYRGGYNEQFF. V usage is TRBV27 and J usage is TRBJ2-1, with a tentative D call TRBD1 (8 bases). The CDR3 covers 15 residues. Germline V lookup: CDR1 MNHEY, CDR2 SMNVEV (reference sequence). With 1 base removed from V and 3 bases from J, the gap between germline ends came to 10 bases.

The gene calls are TRBV5-5 and TRBJ1-1; possibly TRBD1 for D (5 bases). V lost 2 bases, J lost 4 bases, and 9 bases lay in between. Germline loops: CDR1 SGHKS, CDR2 YYEKEE (reference sequence). The CDR3 loop spans 13 amino acids. CDR3 region: CASSLLGGTEAFF. The CDR3 region has the DNA TGTGCCAGCAGCTTACTCGGGGGCACTGAAGCTTTCTTT.

This clone was recorded a few times. The chain is built from TRBV21-1 and TRBJ2-7; TRBD2 is taken as the D call from the table, unchecked against the DNA. TRBV21-1 is reported as a pseudogene. The CDR3 has 18 residues. The CDR3 coding sequence is TGTGCCAGCAGCCAAGGTTCTAGCGGGAGGATCGGTTCCTACGAGCAGTACTTC. Protein: CASSQGSSGRIGSYEQYF.

V usage is TRBV2 and J usage is TRBJ2-2; 13 bases align to TRBD2. Trimming cost V 7 bases and J 8 bases; bases outside gene matches: 10. Germline assignment: CDR1 SNHLY and CDR2 FYNNEI. The CDR3 contains 16 residues. The CDR3 spells CASTWTSGGPAGELFF. CDR3 DNA: TGTGCCAGCACCTGGACTAGCGGGGGACCGGCGGGGGAGCTGTTTTTT.

This chain links TRBV7-2 with TRBJ1-2; a weak D match, TRBD1 (5 bases). CDR1 and CDR2 (germline): SGHTA, FQGNSA. Trimming cost V 2 bases and J 4 bases, with 14 bases left between them. CDR3 size: 15 residues. Written as DNA, the CDR3 is TGTGCCAGCAGCTTATGGGCACAGGATCTCTATGGCTACACCTTC. Its translation is CASSLWAQDLYGYTF.

The chain uses TRBV7-9 and TRBJ2-5; weak D call: TRBD2 (5 bases). This CDR3 spans 18 amino acids. The germline V gene encodes CDR1 SEHNR and CDR2 FQNEAQ (reference sequence). Deletions cut 2 bases from V and 2 bases from J, with 21 bases between. CDR3 in amino acids: CASSLTPGKTFPQETQYF. The CDR3 DNA reads TGTGCCAGCAGCTTAACCCCCGGGAAAACCTTCCCTCAAGAGACCCAGTACTTC.

This chain uses TRBV28 with TRBJ1-4; possibly TRBD1 for D (5 bases). There are 12 residues in the CDR3. Germline V gene sequence: CDR1 MDHEN, CDR2 SYDVKM. V lost 3 bases, J lost 10 bases, and 9 bases lay in between. In nucleotides, the CDR3 is TGTGCCAGCAGTTTGGGGACTGGAAAACTGTTTTTT. Translating it yields CASSLGTGKLFF. The full variable domain, with the rest looked up from reference TRBV28 and TRBJ1-4, is DVKVTQSSRYLVKRTGEKVFLECVQDMDHENMFWYRQDPGLGLRLIYFSYDVKMKEKGDIPEGYSVSREKKERFSLILESASTNQTSMYLCASSLGTGKLFFGSGTQLSVL.

This rearrangement joins TRBV12-5 to TRBJ1-1, with 10 bases aligning to TRBD1. Looked up from germline, CDR1 is LGHNT and CDR2 is FRNRAP. J gave up 2 bases and V 5 bases, and 11 bases lay outside the gene matches. The CDR3 has 17 amino acids. Here the CDR3 DNA reads TGTGCTAGTGGTCCGCCTCAGGGACAGGGGTTCAACACTGAAGCTTTCTTT. It encodes CASGPPQGQGFNTEAFF.

This clone showed up just once. The chain carries TRBV30 and TRBJ2-5; 8 bases are shared with TRBD2. V lost 1 base and J lost 4; bases outside the gene matches: 5. CDR3 length: 14 residues. Germline V gives CDR1 GTSNPN, CDR2 SVGIG (reference sequence). CDR3 in amino acids: CAWSATGGPETQYF. CDR3 sequence (DNA): TGTGCCTGGAGTGCTACGGGGGGGCCAGAGACCCAGTACTTC.

The V and J genes are TRBV9 and TRBJ2-3, with a possible D match to TRBD2 (6 bases). Looked up from germline, CDR1 is SGDLS and CDR2 is YYNGEE. V gave up 5 bases and J gave up 4 bases, with 17 bases separating them. This CDR3 has 15 amino acids. CDR3 sequence (DNA): TGTGCCAGCAGGTCTCCGGGACTCCAGGCAGATACGCAGTATTTT. It is translated as CASRSPGLQADTQYF.

This sequence joins TRBV2 and TRBJ1-1; perhaps TRBD1 as D (5 bases). CDR3 size: 11 residues. From germline, CDR1 is SNHLY and CDR2 FYNNEI. V lost 6 bases to trimming and J lost 5 bases, with 7 bases between them. CDR3 DNA sequence: TGTGCCAGCAGACAGGAGACTGAAGCTTTCTTT. Translation: CASRQETEAFF.

The chain couples TRBV30 to TRBJ2-3; a weak D match, TRBD2 (6 bases). V dropped 4 bases and J dropped 6 bases, with 11 bases sitting between them. Germline assignment: CDR1 GTSNPN and CDR2 SVGIG (reference sequence). The CDR3 is made up of 12 amino acids. In nucleotides, the CDR3 is TGTGCCTGGAAGGAGGGGCCGGATACGCAGTATTTT. This codes for CAWKEGPDTQYF.